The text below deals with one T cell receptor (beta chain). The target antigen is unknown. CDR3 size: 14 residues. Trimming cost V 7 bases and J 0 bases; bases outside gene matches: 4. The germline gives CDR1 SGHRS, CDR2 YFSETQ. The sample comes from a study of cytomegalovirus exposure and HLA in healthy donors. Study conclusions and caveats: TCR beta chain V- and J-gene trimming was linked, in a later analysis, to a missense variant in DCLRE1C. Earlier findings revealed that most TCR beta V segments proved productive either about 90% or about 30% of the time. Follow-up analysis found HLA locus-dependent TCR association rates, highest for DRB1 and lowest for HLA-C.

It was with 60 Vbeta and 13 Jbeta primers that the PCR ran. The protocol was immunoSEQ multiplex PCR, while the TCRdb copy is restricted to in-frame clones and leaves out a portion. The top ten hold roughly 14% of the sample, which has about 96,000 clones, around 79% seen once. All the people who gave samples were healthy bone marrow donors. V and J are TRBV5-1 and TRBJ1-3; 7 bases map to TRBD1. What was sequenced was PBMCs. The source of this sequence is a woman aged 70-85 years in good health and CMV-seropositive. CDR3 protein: CASAQGISGNTIYF. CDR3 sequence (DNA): TGCGCCAGCGCACAGGGGATCTCTGGAAACACCATATATTTT.